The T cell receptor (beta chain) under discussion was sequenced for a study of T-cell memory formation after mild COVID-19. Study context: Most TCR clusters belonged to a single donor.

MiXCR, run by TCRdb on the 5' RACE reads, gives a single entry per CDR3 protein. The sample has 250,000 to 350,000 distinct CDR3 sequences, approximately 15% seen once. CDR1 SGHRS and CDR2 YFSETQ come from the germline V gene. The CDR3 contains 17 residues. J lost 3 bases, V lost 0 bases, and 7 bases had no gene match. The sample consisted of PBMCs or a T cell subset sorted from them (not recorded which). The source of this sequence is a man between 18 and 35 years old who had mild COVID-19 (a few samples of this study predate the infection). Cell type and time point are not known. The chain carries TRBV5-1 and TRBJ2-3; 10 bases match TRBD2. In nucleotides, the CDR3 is TGCGCCAGCAGCTTGGCCGCGGCTAGCGGGGGAACAGATACGCAGTATTTT. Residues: CASSLAAASGGTDTQYF.